Sequencing of this T cell receptor beta chain was carried out in a study of blood T cell repertoires in COVID-19. Study information: COVID-19 samples collected from the United States, Italy and Spain covered acute and convalescent phases.

Per the original methods: Amplification of reference gene primers provided the estimated nucleated cell counts. TCRdb's table, derived via immunoSEQ multiplex PCR, lists solely in-frame clones and lacks some. That table furnishes V, J and clone size, whereas the DNA furnished D and trimming. There are around 200,000 clones in the sample; 88% occur only once, and 2.5% to 3% lies in the top ten. Residents of about two dozen US areas, aged about 18 to 89 years, made up the participants. Categorization into cohorts depended on clinical history that participants reported. This clone was seen many times. The CDR3 sequence is 15 residues long. V trimming: 0 bases; J trimming: 4 bases; junction bases outside the gene matches: 5. The V gene's germline CDR1 is LGHDT and CDR2 YNNKEL (reference sequence).

The TCR originated in a woman in her twenties or thirties who had recovered from COVID-19. This chain links TRBV3-1 (or the pseudogene TRBV3-2) with TRBJ2-7; the match to TRBD2 covers 8 bases. Sequences were obtained from PBMCs or T cells enriched from blood (not recorded which). The CDR3 sequence is CASSQDPSGGYEQYF. CDR3 nucleotide sequence: TGTGCCAGCAGCCAAGATCCGAGCGGGGGATACGAGCAGTACTTC.